The rows below give T cell receptor beta chains drawn from one sample of a study of T-cell reconstitution after alpha-beta-depleted transplantation in children. TCRdb independently ran MiXCR on the PCR reads; one entry per CDR3 protein. This table holds hundreds of thousands of distinct CDR3 sequences, around 15% found once. This sample comprised PBMCs, mostly from graft donor cells, obtained 360 days after TCRalphabeta/CD19-depleted stem cell transplant. These receptors originate from a boy in the first two years of life who had a stem cell transplant for Wiskott-Aldrich syndrome, so the T cells may come from the graft donor. Both conserved end residues are part of each CDR3. Each record gives: V gene, D gene, J gene, clone size, CDR3 protein, CDR3 DNA. D genes are given only for firm matches. Clone size appears in some rows only: once, few, many, or a class for an expanded clone.

>TRBV29-1|TRBD1|TRBJ1-2|few
CSVERTRTGRRRGYTF
TGCAGCGTTGAGAGGACCCGGACAGGACGGAGGAGAGGCTACACCTTC
>TRBV28|.|TRBJ1-2|.
CASSLTGFGYTF
TGTGCCAGCAGTCTGACAGGATTTGGCTACACCTTC
>TRBV12-3/TRBV12-4|.|TRBJ1-2|few
CASSLVPGPSLYGYTF
TGTGCCAGCAGTTTGGTCCCAGGACCGAGTCTCTATGGCTACACCTTC
>TRBV6-6|.|TRBJ1-1|many
CASSYSKGTEAFF
TGTGCCAGCAGTTACTCGAAGGGAACTGAAGCTTTCTTT
>TRBV20-1|.|TRBJ1-5|few
CSAREGYQPQHF
TGCAGTGCTAGAGAGGGGTATCAGCCCCAGCATTTT
>TRBV28|.|TRBJ1-5|.
CASSFGTINQPQHF
TGTGCCAGCAGTTTCGGGACAATTAATCAGCCCCAGCATTTT
>TRBV6-5|.|TRBJ2-7|.
CASSSSGTEYEQYF
TGTGCCAGCAGCTCCTCCGGGACTGAATACGAGCAGTACTTC
>TRBV12-3/TRBV12-4|.|TRBJ2-7|few
CASSLMGGGLYEQYF
TGTGCCAGCAGTTTAATGGGGGGGGGCCTCTACGAGCAGTACTTC
>TRBV5-5|.|TRBJ1-5|few
CASSYRWGYGQPQHF
TGTGCCAGCAGTTACCGATGGGGCTACGGGCAGCCCCAGCATTTT
>TRBV19|TRBD1|TRBJ2-2|.
CASRVGTGRLMNTGELFF
TGTGCCAGTAGGGTCGGGACAGGCCGACTGATGAACACCGGGGAGCTGTTTTTT
>TRBV24-1|.|TRBJ1-5|few
CATSDARSNQPQHF
TGTGCCACCAGTGACGCTAGGAGCAATCAGCCCCAGCATTTT
>TRBV11-2|.|TRBJ2-5|.
CASSLRSHRRGGSQETQYF
TGTGCCAGCAGCTTACGTTCCCATAGGAGGGGGGGCTCGCAAGAGACCCAGTACTTC
>TRBV7-2|.|TRBJ2-7|few
CASSRPLLAYEQYF
TGTGCCAGCAGCCGCCCGTTGTTGGCCTACGAGCAGTACTTC
>TRBV5-1|.|TRBJ2-3|.
CASSITTSDTQYF
TGCGCCAGCAGCATAACTACCTCAGATACGCAGTATTTT
>TRBV20-1|.|TRBJ2-7|.
CSACCWGRRCYEQYF
TGCAGTGCTTGTTGTTGGGGAAGGCGCTGCTACGAGCAGTACTTC
>TRBV28|.|TRBJ2-7|.
CASSSGSLISYEQYF
TGTGCCAGCAGTTCGGGCAGCCTCATTTCCTACGAGCAGTACTTC
>TRBV5-1|TRBD1|TRBJ2-4|.
CASSLGGQGLAKNIQYF
TGCGCCAGCAGCTTGGGGGGACAGGGCCTAGCCAAAAACATTCAGTACTTC
>TRBV10-2|.|TRBJ2-6|.
CASSELRGGGSLGANVLTF
TGCGCCAGCAGTGAGCTCAGGGGGGGCGGATCTCTGGGGGCCAACGTCCTGACTTTC
>TRBV6-5|.|TRBJ2-7|.
CASSYSIWGVSYEQYF
TGTGCCAGCAGTTACTCAATATGGGGGGTTAGTTACGAGCAGTACTTC
>TRBV12-3/TRBV12-4|.|TRBJ1-3|.
CASARGQGNTIYF
TGTGCCAGCGCCCGCGGACAGGGAAACACCATATATTTT
>TRBV20-1|.|TRBJ2-2|few
CSASGVYGELFF
TGCAGTGCTTCAGGTGTTTACGGGGAGCTGTTTTTT
>TRBV2|.|TRBJ2-7|.
CASSETGYEQYF
TGTGCCAGCAGTGAAACAGGTTACGAGCAGTACTTC
>TRBV12-3/TRBV12-4|TRBD2|TRBJ2-5|many
CVQQRAWERGETQYF
TGTGTCCAGCAGAGAGCGTGGGAGCGGGGAGAGACCCAGTACTTC
>TRBV11-3|TRBD2|TRBJ2-1|few
CASSGLAGWSSYNEQFF
TGTGCCAGCAGCGGACTAGCGGGGTGGAGCTCCTACAATGAGCAGTTCTTC
>TRBV28|TRBD2|TRBJ2-5|.
CASSKTSPRYWYQETQYF
TGTGCCAGCAGCAAGACTAGCCCTAGATACTGGTACCAAGAGACCCAGTACTTC
>TRBV5-1|.|TRBJ2-1|many
CASIGLNEQFF
TGCGCCAGCATTGGCCTCAATGAGCAGTTCTTC
>TRBV7-2|.|TRBJ2-7|few
CASSLVLAFNYEQYF
TGTGCCAGCAGCTTAGTTCTAGCGTTCAACTACGAGCAGTACTTC
>TRBV6-5|TRBD2|TRBJ2-5|few
CASSYGTTQETQYF
TGTGCCAGCAGTTACGGGACTACCCAAGAGACCCAGTACTTC
>TRBV4-3|TRBD2|TRBJ2-2|.
CASSRALLAGHQIGELFF
TGCGCCAGCAGCCGGGCCCTCCTAGCGGGGCATCAGATCGGGGAGCTGTTTTTT
>TRBV20-1|TRBD2|TRBJ2-5|few
CSAETSNQETQYF
TGCAGTGCAGAGACTAGCAACCAAGAGACCCAGTACTTC
>TRBV5-5|TRBD1|TRBJ1-4|few
CASSSQGAREKLFF
TGTGCCAGCAGCTCACAGGGGGCGCGGGAAAAACTGTTTTTT
>TRBV25-1|.|TRBJ2-1|few
CASSGRRLPSYNEQFF
TGTGCCAGCAGTGGCCGACGTCTCCCATCCTACAATGAGCAGTTCTTC
>TRBV18|TRBD2|TRBJ2-7|few
CASSPQTSGGKNEQYF
TGTGCCAGCTCACCACAGACTAGCGGGGGGAAGAACGAGCAGTACTTC
>TRBV12-3/TRBV12-4|.|TRBJ2-7|.
CASSLTGELEQYF
TGTGCCAGCAGTTTGACAGGAGAACTAGAGCAGTACTTC
>TRBV7-2|.|TRBJ1-1|few
CASSPASLYTEAFF
TGTGCCAGCAGCCCAGCCAGCCTATACACTGAAGCTTTCTTT
>TRBV7-9|.|TRBJ1-2|.
CASSLTGYPRDGYTF
TGTGCCAGCAGCTTAACCGGATATCCTCGGGATGGCTACACCTTC
>TRBV28|TRBD2|TRBJ2-1|many
CASSLIWPSGGLKQKSSYNEQFF
TGTGCCAGCAGTTTAATTTGGCCTAGCGGGGGACTAAAACAAAAAAGCTCCTACAATGAGCAGTTCTTC
>TRBV9|TRBD2|TRBJ2-5|few
CASSSSGGRGQETQYF
TGTGCCAGCAGCTCTAGCGGCGGGAGGGGGCAAGAGACCCAGTACTTC
>TRBV7-9|.|TRBJ2-3|few
CASRQRRKDSLTDTQYF
TGTGCCAGCAGGCAGAGACGAAAGGACAGCCTCACAGATACGCAGTATTTT
>TRBV7-9|.|TRBJ2-5|few
CASSTLGQHQETQYF
TGTGCCAGCAGTACATTAGGACAGCACCAAGAGACCCAGTACTTC
>TRBV4-1|TRBD2|TRBJ2-2|few
CASSLTLAGVPTGELFF
TGCGCCAGCAGCCTAACACTAGCGGGAGTGCCCACCGGGGAGCTGTTTTTT
>TRBV5-1|.|TRBJ2-5|.
CASSSSRLQETQYF
TGCGCCAGCAGCTCGTCCAGGCTCCAAGAGACCCAGTACTTC
>TRBV4-1|.|TRBJ1-5|.
CASSQDLHGLNQPQHF
TGCGCCAGCAGCCAAGATCTGCACGGCCTAAATCAGCCCCAGCATTTT
>TRBV4-3|.|TRBJ2-3|few
CASSQKTPSSTDTQYF
TGCGCCAGCAGCCAAAAAACCCCTAGCAGCACAGATACGCAGTATTTT
>TRBV7-2|.|TRBJ2-2|few
CASSSLTWTGELFF
TGTGCCAGCAGCTCCCTTACTTGGACCGGGGAGCTGTTTTTT
>TRBV7-2|.|TRBJ2-1|.
CASSLGRQRDEQFF
TGTGCCAGCAGCTTAGGCCGACAAAGAGATGAGCAGTTCTTC
>TRBV3-1|TRBD1|TRBJ2-4|.
CASSQDGGQGIGLAKNIQYF
TGTGCCAGCAGCCAAGATGGGGGACAGGGTATCGGGCTAGCCAAAAACATTCAGTACTTC
>TRBV7-3|TRBD2|TRBJ2-1|.
CASSLRGYGAGGRSYNEQFF
TGTGCCAGCAGCTTAAGGGGGTATGGCGCGGGGGGGCGATCCTACAATGAGCAGTTCTTC
>TRBV12-3/TRBV12-4|.|TRBJ1-5|many
CASSFGRGGNQPQHF
TGTGCCAGCAGTTTTGGCAGGGGTGGCAATCAGCCCCAGCATTTT
>TRBV4-1|TRBD1|TRBJ2-5|few
CASSQGQGRTQYF
TGCGCCAGCAGCCAAGGACAGGGGAGGACCCAGTACTTC
>TRBV5-1|.|TRBJ2-7|.
CASSLGGISSYEQYF
TGCGCCAGCAGCTTGGGAGGGATTAGCTCCTACGAGCAGTACTTC
>TRBV28|.|TRBJ1-1|.
CASSRYRELNGEAFF
TGTGCCAGCAGCCGTTACAGGGAACTAAATGGGGAAGCTTTCTTT
>TRBV12-3/TRBV12-4|.|TRBJ1-1|.
CASIIRGVNTEAFF
TGTGCCAGCATTATCAGGGGCGTTAACACTGAAGCTTTCTTT
>TRBV20-1|TRBD2|TRBJ2-1|few
CSASGTNNEQFF
TGCAGTGCTAGCGGGACTAACAATGAGCAGTTCTTC
>TRBV6-1|.|TRBJ2-3|few
CASRLWGSSTDTQYF
TGTGCCAGCAGATTGTGGGGTTCTAGCACAGATACGCAGTATTTT
>TRBV7-2|.|TRBJ2-3|many
CASSYRRTDTQYF
TGTGCCAGCAGCTATCGGAGGACAGATACGCAGTATTTT
>TRBV12-3/TRBV12-4|.|TRBJ2-5|.
CASSRGVGHQYF
TGTGCCAGCAGCAGAGGTGTCGGCCACCAGTACTTC
>TRBV7-9|TRBD1|TRBJ1-5|.
CASSLGQGASQPQHF
TGTGCCAGCAGCTTAGGACAGGGGGCTAGTCAGCCCCAGCATTTT
>TRBV10-3|TRBD2|TRBJ2-7|few
CAIRTSGAYEQYF
TGTGCCATCAGAACTAGCGGGGCTTACGAGCAGTACTTC